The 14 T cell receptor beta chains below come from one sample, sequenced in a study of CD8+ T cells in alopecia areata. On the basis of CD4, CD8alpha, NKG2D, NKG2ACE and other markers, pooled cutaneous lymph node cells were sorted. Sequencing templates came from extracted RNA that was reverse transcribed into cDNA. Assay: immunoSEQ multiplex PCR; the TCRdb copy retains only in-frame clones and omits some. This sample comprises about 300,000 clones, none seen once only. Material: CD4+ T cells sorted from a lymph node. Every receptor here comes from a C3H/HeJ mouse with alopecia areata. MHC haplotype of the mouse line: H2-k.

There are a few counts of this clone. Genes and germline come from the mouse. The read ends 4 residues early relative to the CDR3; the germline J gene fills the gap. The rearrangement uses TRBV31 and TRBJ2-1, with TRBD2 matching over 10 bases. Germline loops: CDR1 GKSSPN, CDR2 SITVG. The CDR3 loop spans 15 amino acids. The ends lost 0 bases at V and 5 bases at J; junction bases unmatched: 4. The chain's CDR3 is CAWSLILGGNAEQFF. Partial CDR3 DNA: TGTGCCTGGAGTCTAATACTGGGGGGGAATGCT.

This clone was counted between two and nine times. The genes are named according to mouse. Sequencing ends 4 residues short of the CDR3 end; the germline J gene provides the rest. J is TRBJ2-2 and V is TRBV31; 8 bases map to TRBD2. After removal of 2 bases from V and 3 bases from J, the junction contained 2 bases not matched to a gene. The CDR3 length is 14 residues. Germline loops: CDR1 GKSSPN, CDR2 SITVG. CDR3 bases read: TGTGCCTGGAGTGGGGGGGCCGACACCGGG. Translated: CAWSGGADTG. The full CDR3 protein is CAWSGGADTGQLYF.

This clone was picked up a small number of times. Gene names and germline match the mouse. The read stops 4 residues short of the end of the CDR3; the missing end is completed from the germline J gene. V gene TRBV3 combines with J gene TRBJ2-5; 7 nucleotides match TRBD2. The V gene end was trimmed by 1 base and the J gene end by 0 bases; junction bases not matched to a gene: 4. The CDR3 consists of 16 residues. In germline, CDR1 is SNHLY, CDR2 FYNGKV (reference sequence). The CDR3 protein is CASSLGLGDNQDTQYF. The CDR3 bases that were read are TGTGCCAGCAGCTTAGGGCTGGGGGATAACCAAGAC. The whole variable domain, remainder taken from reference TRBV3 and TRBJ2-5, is GPKVLQIPSHQIIDMGQMVTLNCDPVSNHLYFYWYKQILGQQMEFLVNFYNGKVMEKSKLFKDQFSVERPDGSYFTLKIQPTALEDSAVYFCASSLGLGDNQDTQYFGPGTRLLVL.

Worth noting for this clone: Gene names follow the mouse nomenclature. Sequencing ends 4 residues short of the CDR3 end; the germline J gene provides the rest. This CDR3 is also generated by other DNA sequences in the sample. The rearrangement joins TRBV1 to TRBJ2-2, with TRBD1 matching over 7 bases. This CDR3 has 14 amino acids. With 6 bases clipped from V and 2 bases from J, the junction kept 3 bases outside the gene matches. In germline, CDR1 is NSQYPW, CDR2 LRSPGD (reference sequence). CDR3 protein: CTCSPGQNTGQLYF. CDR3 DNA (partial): TGCACCTGCAGCCCGGGACAGAACACCGGG.

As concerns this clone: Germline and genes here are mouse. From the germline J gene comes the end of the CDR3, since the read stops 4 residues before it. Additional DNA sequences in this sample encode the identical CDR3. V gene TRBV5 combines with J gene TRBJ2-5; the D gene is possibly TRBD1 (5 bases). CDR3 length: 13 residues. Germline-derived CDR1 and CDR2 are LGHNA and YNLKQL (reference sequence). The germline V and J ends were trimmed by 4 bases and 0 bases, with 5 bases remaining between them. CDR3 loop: CASSRTNQDTQYF. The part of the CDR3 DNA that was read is TGTGCCAGCAGCCGGACAAACCAAGAC.

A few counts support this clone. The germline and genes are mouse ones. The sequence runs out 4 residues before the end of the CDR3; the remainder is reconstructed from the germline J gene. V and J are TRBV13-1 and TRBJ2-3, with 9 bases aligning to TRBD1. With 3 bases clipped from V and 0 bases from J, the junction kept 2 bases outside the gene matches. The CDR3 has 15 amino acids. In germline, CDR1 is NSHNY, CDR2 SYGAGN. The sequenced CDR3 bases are TGTGCCAGCAGTGTACAGGGGGCTAGTGCAGAA. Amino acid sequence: CASSVQGASAE. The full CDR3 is CASSVQGASAETLYF.

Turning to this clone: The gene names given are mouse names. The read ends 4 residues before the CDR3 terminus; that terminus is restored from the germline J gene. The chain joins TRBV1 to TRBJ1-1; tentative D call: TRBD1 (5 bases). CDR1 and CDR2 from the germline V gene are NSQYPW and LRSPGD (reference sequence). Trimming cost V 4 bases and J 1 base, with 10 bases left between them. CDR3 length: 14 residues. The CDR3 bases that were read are TGCACCTGCAGTGACGCAGGGAGAAACACA. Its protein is CTCSDAGRNT. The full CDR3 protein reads CTCSDAGRNTEVFF. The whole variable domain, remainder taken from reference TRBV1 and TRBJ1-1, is VTLLEQNPRWRLVPRGQAVNLRCILKNSQYPWMSWYQQDLQKQLQWLFTLRSPGDKEVKSLPGADYLATRVTDTELRLQVANMSQGRTLYCTCSDAGRNTEVFFGKGTRLTVV.

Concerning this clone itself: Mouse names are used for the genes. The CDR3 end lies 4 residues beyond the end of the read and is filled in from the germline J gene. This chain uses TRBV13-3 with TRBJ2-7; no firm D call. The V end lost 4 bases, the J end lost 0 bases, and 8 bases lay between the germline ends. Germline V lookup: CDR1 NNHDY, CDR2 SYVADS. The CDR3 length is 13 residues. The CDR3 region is CASSRLSSYEQYF. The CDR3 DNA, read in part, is TGTGCCAGCAGTAGACTTAGCTCCTAT.

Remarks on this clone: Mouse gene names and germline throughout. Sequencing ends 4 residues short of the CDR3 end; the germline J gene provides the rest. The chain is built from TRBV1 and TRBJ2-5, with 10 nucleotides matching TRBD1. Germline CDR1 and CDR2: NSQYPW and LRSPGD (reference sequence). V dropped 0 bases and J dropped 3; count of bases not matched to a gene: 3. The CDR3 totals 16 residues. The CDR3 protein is CTCSAERTGGQDTQYF. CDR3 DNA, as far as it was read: TGCACCTGCAGTGCAGAACGGACAGGGGGGCAAGAC. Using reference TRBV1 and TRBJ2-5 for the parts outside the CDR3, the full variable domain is VTLLEQNPRWRLVPRGQAVNLRCILKNSQYPWMSWYQQDLQKQLQWLFTLRSPGDKEVKSLPGADYLATRVTDTELRLQVANMSQGRTLYCTCSAERTGGQDTQYFGPGTRLLVL.

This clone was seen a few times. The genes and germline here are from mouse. The CDR3 here is CASSIGDRANTEVFF. The DNA read from the CDR3 is TGTGCTAGCAGTATCGGGGACAGGGCAAACACA. The chain links TRBV17 to TRBJ1-1; 9 bases are a match to TRBD1. The CDR3 end falls 4 residues outside the read, so it is completed with the germline J gene. CDR1 and CDR2 from the germline V gene are MNHDT and YYDKIL. V shed 4 bases, J shed 0 bases, and the junction held 3 bases outside the gene matches. This CDR3 has 15 residues.

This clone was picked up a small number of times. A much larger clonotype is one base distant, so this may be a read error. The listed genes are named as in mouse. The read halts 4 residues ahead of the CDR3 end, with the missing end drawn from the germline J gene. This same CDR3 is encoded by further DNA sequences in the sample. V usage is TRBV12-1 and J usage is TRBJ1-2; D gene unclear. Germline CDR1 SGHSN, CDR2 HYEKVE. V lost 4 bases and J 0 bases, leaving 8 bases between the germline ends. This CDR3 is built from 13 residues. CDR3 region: CASSLTTNSDYTF. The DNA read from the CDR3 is TGTGCCAGCTCCCTCACAACAAACTCC.

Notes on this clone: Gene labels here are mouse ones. This chain's CDR3 is CASSDQTASAETLYF. Incomplete CDR3 DNA: TGTGCCAGCAGTGATCAGACAGCTAGTGCAGAA. The chain joins TRBV13-3 to TRBJ2-3, with D possibly being TRBD1 (5 bases). The CDR3 is cut off 4 residues early in the read; its end comes from the germline J gene. The CDR3 has 15 amino acids. Germline assignment: CDR1 NNHDY and CDR2 SYVADS. The V and J ends lost 1 base and 0 bases respectively, with 9 bases between them.

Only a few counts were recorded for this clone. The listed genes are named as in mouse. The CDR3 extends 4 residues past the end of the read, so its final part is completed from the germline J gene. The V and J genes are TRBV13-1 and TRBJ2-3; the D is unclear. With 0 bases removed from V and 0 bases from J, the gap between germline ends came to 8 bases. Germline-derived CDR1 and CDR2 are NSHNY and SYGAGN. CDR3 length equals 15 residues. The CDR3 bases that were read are TGTGCCAGCAGTGATGGTGGGTCTAGTGCAGAA. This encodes CASSDGGSSAE. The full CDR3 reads CASSDGGSSAETLYF.

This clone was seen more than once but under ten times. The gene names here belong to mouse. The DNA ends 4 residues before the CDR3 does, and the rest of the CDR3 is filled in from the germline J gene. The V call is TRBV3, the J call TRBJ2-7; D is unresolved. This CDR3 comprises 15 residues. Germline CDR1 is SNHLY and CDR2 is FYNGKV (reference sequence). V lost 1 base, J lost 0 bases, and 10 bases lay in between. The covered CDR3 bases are TGTGCCAGCAGCTTAGAACCCAGAATCTCCTAT. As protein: CASSLEPRISY. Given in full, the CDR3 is CASSLEPRISYEQYF.